Presented here are 23 T cell receptor beta chains from one specimen sequenced in a study of shared clonotypes between healthy human individuals. Libraries were prepared by immunoSEQ multiplex PCR; TCRdb keeps only in-frame clonotypes and omits some of them. The sample carries about 580,000 clones, roughly 98% recorded once. CD45RO-negative CD8 cells positively selected for CCR7 made up the naive population, which excluded terminally differentiated effector memory CD45RA+ cells. What was sequenced was naive CD8+ T cells sorted from blood. The receptors were gathered from a young man in good health.

In this sample, this clone turned up once. Additional DNA sequences in this sample encode the identical CDR3. The V call is TRBV27, the J call TRBJ2-2; D is undetermined. The CDR3 totals 14 residues. V gave up 4 bases and J gave up 5 bases, with 11 bases separating them. The germline V gene has CDR1 MNHEY and CDR2 SMNVEV (reference sequence). The CDR3 loop is CASSSRALTGELFF. The CDR3 DNA sequence: TGTGCCAGCAGTTCCCGGGCCCTTACCGGGGAGCTGTTTTTT.

The rearrangement links TRBV18 to TRBJ1-1, with no clear D. CDR3 length equals 15 residues. Trimming left V 3 bases short and J 6 bases short, with 17 bases between. Germline V gene data show CDR1 as KGHSH and CDR2 as LQKENI. In DNA, the CDR3 is TGTGCCAGCTCACCTCTCGGTGGGGATGCAGCTGAAGCTTTCTTT. Encoded protein: CASSPLGGDAAEAFF.

CDR3 DNA sequence: TGTGCCAGCAGCGCCCTGGGGGCTTACGAGCAGTACTTC. This gives the protein CASSALGAYEQYF. The chain has TRBV7-9 and TRBJ2-7, with D perhaps TRBD1 (6 bases). CDR1 is SEHNR and CDR2 is FQNEAQ in the germline V gene (reference sequence). Between the trimmed V and J ends, which lost 5 bases and 4 bases, there was a span of 12 bases. This CDR3 region has 13 residues. The variable domain in full, completed from reference TRBV7-9 and TRBJ2-7, reads DTGVSQNPRHKITKRGQNVTFRCDPISEHNRLYWYRQTLGQGPEFLTYFQNEAQLEKSRLLSDRFSAERPKGSFSTLEIQRTEQGDSAMYLCASSALGAYEQYFGPGTRLTVT.

This clone occurred once. CDR3 nucleotide sequence: TGCGCCAGCAGCCACAGAAAGGTAGCGGGATCGGGGCAGATAGATACGCAGTATTTT. Amino acids: CASSHRKVAGSGQIDTQYF. V is TRBV4-1 and J is TRBJ2-3, with TRBD2 matching 8 bases. J lost 5 bases, V lost 3 bases, and 19 bases had no gene match. The germline V gene has CDR1 MGHRA and CDR2 YSYEKL. CDR3 length: 19 amino acids.

V is TRBV18 and J is TRBJ2-2; no definite D call. V was trimmed by 2 bases and J by 4 bases, leaving 8 bases between them. The CDR3 sequence is 14 residues long. CDR1 and CDR2 (germline): KGHSH, LQKENI. As DNA, the CDR3 is TGTGCCAGCTCACCAATTGCCTTCACCGGGGAGCTGTTTTTT. It codes for CASSPIAFTGELFF. The full variable domain, its missing parts supplied by reference TRBV18 and TRBJ2-2, is NAGVMQNPRHLVRRRGQEARLRCSPMKGHSHVYWYRQLPEEGLKFMVYLQKENIIDESGMPKERFSAEFPKEGPSILRIQQVVRGDSAAYFCASSPIAFTGELFFGEGSRLTVL.

The chain has TRBV30 and TRBJ1-1; D gene unclear. V lost 0 bases and J lost 5, with 10 bases in between. CDR1 and CDR2 from the germline V gene are GTSNPN and SVGIG (reference sequence). The CDR3 runs to 13 residues. The CDR3 nucleotides read TGTGCCTGGAGTGTACAGCTCGGGACTGAAGCTTTCTTT. Its translation is CAWSVQLGTEAFF. The entire variable domain, with the rest obtained from reference TRBV30 and TRBJ1-1, is as follows: SQTIHQWPATLVQPVGSPLSLECTVEGTSNPNLYWYRQAAGRGLQLLFYSVGIGQISSEVPQNLSASRPQDRQFILSSKKLLLSDSGFYLCAWSVQLGTEAFFGQGTRLTVV.

The rearrangement links TRBV7-6 to TRBJ2-7; 7 nucleotides align to TRBD1. This CDR3 is 13 amino acids long. Germline V gene data show CDR1 as SGHVS and CDR2 as FNYEAQ. J gave up 13 bases and V 6 bases, and 15 bases lay outside the gene matches. In DNA form, the CDR3 reads TGTGCCAGCAGTCCGCGACAGGGAAAGATTCCTTACTTC. This encodes CASSPRQGKIPYF. The variable domain in full, completed from reference TRBV7-6 and TRBJ2-7, reads GAGVSQSPRYKVTKRGQDVALRCDPISGHVSLYWYRQALGQGPEFLTYFNYEAQQDKSGLPNDRFSAERPEGSISTLTIQRTEQRDSAMYRCASSPRQGKIPYFGPGTRLTVT.

The CDR3 reads CASSFGYRDYRETQYF. The CDR3 coding sequence is TGTGCCAGCAGCTTCGGATACCGGGACTATCGAGAGACCCAGTACTTC. The rearrangement joins TRBV11-2 to TRBJ2-5; 7 bases are a match to TRBD2. The CDR3 spans 16 residues. Germline CDR1 is SGHAT and CDR2 is FQNNGV. V lost 3 bases to trimming and J lost 4 bases; unmatched junction nucleotides: 11.

This clone was observed once. The chain carries TRBV29-1 and TRBJ1-3, with D tentatively TRBD1 (5 bases). CDR1 SQVTM and CDR2 ANQGSEA come from the germline V gene. The V and J ends lost 1 base and 4 bases respectively, with 8 bases between them. This CDR3 comprises 13 residues. CDR3 sequence: CSVEATGGNTIYF. The CDR3 bases are TGCAGCGTTGAAGCCACAGGAGGAAACACCATATATTTT.

This rearrangement joins TRBV4-1 to TRBJ1-2, with unresolved D. V gave up 0 bases and J gave up 7 bases, with 6 bases separating them. The CDR3 spans 12 residues. Germline V gives CDR1 MGHRA, CDR2 YSYEKL. In nucleotides, the CDR3 is TGCGCCAGCAGCCAAGATGCTGGTGGCTACACCTTC. Translation: CASSQDAGGYTF.

This clone has just one count. This chain links TRBV7-9 with TRBJ2-7; 7 positions match TRBD2. After removal of 5 bases from V and 6 bases from J, the junction contained 10 bases not matched to a gene. This CDR3 is 14 amino acids long. The germline gives CDR1 SEHNR, CDR2 FQNEAQ (reference sequence). The CDR3 coding sequence is TGTGCCAGCAGCCAAGACCCGGGGGGTTTCGAGCAGTACTTC. Amino acids: CASSQDPGGFEQYF.

This chain uses TRBV29-1 with TRBJ2-2; D might be TRBD1 or TRBD2, each matching 6 bases. The CDR3 runs to 16 residues. V was pared by 5 bases and J by 3 bases, with 19 bases between. The germline V gene encodes CDR1 SQVTM and CDR2 ANQGSEA. Here the CDR3 DNA reads TGCAGCGTTCGGTTTGGCGGGACAATTTACACCGGGGAGCTGTTTTTT. Translating it yields CSVRFGGTIYTGELFF.

The chain recombines TRBV5-4 with TRBJ2-2; 7 nucleotides align to TRBD1. Germline V lookup: CDR1 SGHNT, CDR2 YYREEE (reference sequence). Trimming removed 9 bases from V and 1 base from J; junction bases left unmatched: 9. The CDR3 runs to 15 residues. The chain's CDR3 is CATLNDRENTGELFF. The CDR3 DNA reads as TGTGCCACCCTTAACGACAGGGAGAACACCGGGGAGCTGTTTTTT.

The rearrangement joins TRBV7-3 to TRBJ2-1, with 12 bases that match TRBD2. Germline V gene lookup returns CDR1 SGHTA and CDR2 FQGTGA. With V trimmed by 5 bases and J by 7 bases, 6 bases remained unmatched. The CDR3 is 15 residues long. The CDR3 loop is CASSKSTSGRNEQFF. CDR3 bases: TGTGCCAGCAGCAAAAGCACTAGCGGGAGGAATGAGCAGTTCTTC.

V is TRBV27 and J is TRBJ1-1; D is unresolved. In germline, CDR1 is MNHEY, CDR2 SMNVEV (reference sequence). Trimming pared 8 bases from V and 2 bases from J, leaving 21 bases between. This CDR3 has 16 amino acids. CDR3 bases: TGTGCCAGCCGAACCCTGCGCCGCTACTCAAACACTGAAGCTTTCTTT. Residues: CASRTLRRYSNTEAFF.

The rearrangement uses TRBV4-3 and TRBJ2-3, with TRBD1 identical over 8 bases. The trim removed 2 bases at V and 1 base at J, leaving 2 bases unmatched. This CDR3 spans 15 amino acids. The germline V gene has CDR1 LGHNA and CDR2 YSLEER. CDR3 sequence reads: CASSQLDRGTDTQYF. In nucleotides, the CDR3 is TGCGCCAGCAGCCAATTGGACAGGGGCACAGATACGCAGTATTTT.

The chain recombines TRBV6-5 with TRBJ2-7; 7 bases line up with TRBD1. The CDR3 sequence is 12 residues long. Trimming at V came to 10 bases and at J to 7 bases, leaving 10 bases not matched to a gene. CDR1 is MNHEY and CDR2 is SVGAGI in the germline V gene. Here the CDR3 reads CATGQQLLEQYF. In nucleotides, the CDR3 is TGTGCCACGGGACAGCAGCTTTTAGAGCAGTACTTC.

Concerning this clone itself: This sample includes further DNA sequences coding for the same CDR3. The chain joins TRBV27 to TRBJ2-3; D is unresolved. The CDR3 has 13 amino acids. Germline V lookup: CDR1 MNHEY, CDR2 SMNVEV (reference sequence). The V end lost 3 bases, the J end lost 5 bases, and 9 bases lay between the germline ends. The CDR3 sequence is CASSFLGEDTQYF. The DNA for the CDR3 is TGTGCCAGCAGTTTTTTAGGTGAAGATACGCAGTATTTT.

The chain combines TRBV19 with TRBJ2-7, with 10 bases lining up with TRBD1. The CDR3 consists of 14 residues. V lost 1 base, J lost 5 bases, and 2 bases stayed unmatched. The germline V gene has CDR1 LNHDA and CDR2 SQIVND (reference sequence). The CDR3 DNA is TGTGCCAGTAGTATAGTGGGGACAGGGGACGAGCAGTACTTC. It is translated as CASSIVGTGDEQYF.

This chain joins TRBV2 and TRBJ2-1, with 7 bases matching TRBD2. The V and J ends lost 6 bases and 8 bases, in that order; junction bases with no gene match: 7. The CDR3 sequence is 13 residues long. Germline V CDR1 and CDR2: SNHLY, FYNNEI. The CDR3 coding sequence is TGTGCCAGCAGGGGCGGGAGTTGGGATGAGCAGTTCTTC. Protein product: CASRGGSWDEQFF.

The CDR3 region is CASSLVGSVTYEQYF. CDR3 coding DNA: TGTGCCAGCAGCTTAGTCGGGTCGGTAACCTACGAGCAGTACTTC. V and J are TRBV7-2 and TRBJ2-7; D remains ambiguous. Trimming removed 1 base from V and 2 bases from J, with 12 bases in between. Germline CDR1 and CDR2: SGHTA and FQGNSA. This CDR3 spans 15 amino acids.

The chain has TRBV6-6 and TRBJ2-7; D ambiguous. The V gene's germline CDR1 is MNHNY and CDR2 SVGAGI (reference sequence). Trimming shortened V by 8 bases and J by 1 base, and 18 bases separated the two germline ends. This CDR3 has 15 residues. The CDR3 nucleotides read TGTGCCAGCGCGACTTCAGGTCTAGGGTCCTACGAGCAGTACTTC. It codes for CASATSGLGSYEQYF.

The V gene is TRBV10-3, the J gene TRBJ2-1, with D perhaps matching TRBD2 (5 bases). The V gene's germline CDR1 is ENHRY and CDR2 SYGVKD. Trimming stripped 4 bases from V and 7 bases from J, with 14 bases between. CDR3 size: 14 residues. The CDR3 DNA reads as TGTGCCATCAGTGTGGACCCCCCGGGGAATGAGCAGTTCTTC. This gives the protein CAISVDPPGNEQFF.